The rows below give T cell receptor beta chains drawn from one sample of a study of blood T cell repertoires in COVID-19. The assay was immunoSEQ multiplex PCR, and TCRdb's table has in-frame clones only and misses some. The sample includes about 150,000 clones, approximately 90% of them seen just once. Sequenced material: peripheral blood. The source is a woman aged 60-75 years with active or convalescent COVID-19. Both conserved end residues are part of each CDR3. A D gene is named only where the DNA matches it firmly. Some rows have no size entry. The others give once, few or many, or a class for an expanded clone.

D gene,clone size,V gene,CDR3 length,J gene,CDR3 DNA,CDR3 protein
NA,NA,TRBV7-9,15,TRBJ1-2,TGTGCCAGCAGTTTTCAGACCACTAGCAACTATGGCTACACCTTC,CASSFQTTSNYGYTF
TRBD2,NA,TRBV2,19,TRBJ2-2,TGTGCCAGCAGTGAGAAGGGGCTAGCGGGAGCAACGAACACCGGGGAGCTGTTTTTT,CASSEKGLAGATNTGELFF
NA,once,TRBV10-3,15,TRBJ1-5,TGTGCCATCAGTCCAGGGGAGATAGGCAATCAGCCCCAGCATTTT,CAISPGEIGNQPQHF
NA,once,TRBV12-5,13,TRBJ2-7,TGTGCTAGTGGTTTGGACAGGGCTGACGAGCAGTACTTC,CASGLDRADEQYF
NA,NA,TRBV5-1,13,TRBJ1-1,TGCGCCAGCAGCCACAGGCTGAACACTGAAGCTTTCTTT,CASSHRLNTEAFF
NA,NA,TRBV6-1,14,TRBJ1-5,TGTGCCAGCAGCCCGGGACATAGCAATCAGCCCCAGCATTTT,CASSPGHSNQPQHF
TRBD2,once,TRBV5-6,16,TRBJ2-2,TGTGCCAGCAGCTTGCCCAGCGGGGGGAACACCGGGGAGCTGTTTTTT,CASSLPSGGNTGELFF
NA,NA,TRBV7-9,14,TRBJ1-1,TGTGCCAGCAGCCGAACAGGGTTGAACACTGAAGCTTTCTTT,CASSRTGLNTEAFF
NA,once,TRBV18,13,TRBJ1-1,TGTGCCAGCTCACCACCGGTTGCGGGGCGAGCTTTCTTT,CASSPPVAGRAFF
NA,NA,TRBV2,15,TRBJ1-3,TGTGCCAGCAGACCAGGGTCACCCGCGGGAAACACCATATATTTT,CASRPGSPAGNTIYF
NA,once,TRBV6-1,15,TRBJ2-1,TGTGCCAGCAGTGAAGAGGGACAACCTTACAATGAGCAGTTCTTC,CASSEEGQPYNEQFF
NA,once,TRBV19,13,TRBJ2-5,TGTGCCAGTAGTATGGGCAGTCAAGAGACCCAGTACTTC,CASSMGSQETQYF
TRBD2,NA,TRBV7-2,18,TRBJ2-5,TGTGCCAGCAGCTTAGCTAAGGTAGCGGGGGCCGACACAGAGACCCAGTACTTC,CASSLAKVAGADTETQYF
TRBD1,NA,TRBV5-1,14,TRBJ2-7,TGCGCCAGCAGCCCCGGGACAGCCGGGGTGGAGCAGTACTTC,CASSPGTAGVEQYF
NA,NA,TRBV12-3/TRBV12-4,12,TRBJ2-7,TGTGCCAGCAGTTTGGCTCTGGACGAGCAGTACTTC,CASSLALDEQYF
NA,once,TRBV5-1,14,TRBJ1-4,TGCGCCAGCAGGCTAGGGGGTCCGGTTGAAAAACTGTTTTTT,CASRLGGPVEKLFF
NA,NA,TRBV11-2,17,TRBJ2-3,TGTGCCAGCACCGTTTTAAGGGCAACAGGGTTCGCAGATACGCAGTATTTT,CASTVLRATGFADTQYF
NA,NA,TRBV5-1,17,TRBJ2-7,TGCGCCAGCAGCTTGGAAGTGGGGACTGGCTTCTCCTACGAGCAGTACTTC,CASSLEVGTGFSYEQYF
NA,NA,TRBV6-5,14,TRBJ1-2,TGTGCCAGCAGTTACTCGAACAGGAACTATGGCTACACCTTC,CASSYSNRNYGYTF
TRBD1,once,TRBV10-2,17,TRBJ1-1,TGCGCCAGCAGTGAAGAGGGACAGGGGGGGAAGAACACTGAAGCTTTCTTT,CASSEEGQGGKNTEAFF
TRBD2,NA,TRBV6-2/TRBV6-3,14,TRBJ2-7,TGTGCCAGCAGTTACGGACTAGCTGTAGGGGAGCAGTACTTC,CASSYGLAVGEQYF
NA,NA,TRBV11-3,14,TRBJ2-2,TGTGCCAGCAGCTTCCTGCGGGGCTCCGGGGAGCTGTTTTTT,CASSFLRGSGELFF
TRBD1,NA,TRBV18,13,TRBJ1-2,TGTGCCAGCTCACGAGGACAGGGACATGGCTACACCTTC,CASSRGQGHGYTF
TRBD1,NA,TRBV19,16,TRBJ2-5,TGTGCCAGTAGTCCCGGGACAGAGCCCACCCAAGAGACCCAGTACTTC,CASSPGTEPTQETQYF
NA,NA,TRBV10-3,15,TRBJ1-2,TGTGCCATCAGTGAGTCGACAACTACCACGGGAGGCTACACCTTC,CAISESTTTTGGYTF
NA,once,TRBV5-1,12,TRBJ2-3,TGCGCCAGCAGCTTGAGGGGGGATACGCAGTATTTT,CASSLRGDTQYF
NA,NA,TRBV2,14,TRBJ1-5,TGTGCCAGCAGAGTCCCGGGACTATCGGAGCCCCAGCATTTT,CASRVPGLSEPQHF
NA,NA,TRBV15,14,TRBJ1-2,TGTGCCACCAGCTCTCCGGGGGAACTCGGCGGCTACACCTTC,CATSSPGELGGYTF
NA,NA,TRBV28,15,TRBJ1-4,TGTGCCAGCAGTCCATCAGGGAATGGGGATGAAAAACTGTTTTTT,CASSPSGNGDEKLFF
TRBD1,NA,TRBV7-6,20,TRBJ1-5,TGTGCCAGCAGCTGTGGGCCGGGACAGGAAAAGAAGCTTAGCAATCAGCCCCAGCATTTT,CASSCGPGQEKKLSNQPQHF
NA,NA,TRBV30,13,TRBJ1-5,TGTGCCTGGAGTGTACAGGGAAATCAGCCCCAGCATTTT,CAWSVQGNQPQHF
NA,NA,TRBV5-1,16,TRBJ2-5,TGCGCCAGCAGCTTGTGGGGAACAGGGGGGGCGGAGACCCAGTACTTC,CASSLWGTGGAETQYF
NA,NA,TRBV3-1/TRBV3-2,16,TRBJ2-3,TGTGCCAGCAGCCAAGAATGGGCAGGGCGAGCAGATACGCAGTATTTT,CASSQEWAGRADTQYF
NA,NA,TRBV18,14,TRBJ1-5,TGTGCCAGCTCACCCGTAACAGAAAATCAGCCCCAGCATTTT,CASSPVTENQPQHF
TRBD2,NA,TRBV2,15,TRBJ2-5,TGTGCCAGCAGAGCACCGGGACTAGCGGGAGAGACCCAGTACTTC,CASRAPGLAGETQYF
NA,NA,TRBV19,14,TRBJ1-2,TGTGCCAGTAGTATAGTGCCAGGGCAGGCCGGCTACACCTTC,CASSIVPGQAGYTF
NA,NA,TRBV7-3,19,TRBJ1-2,TGTGCCAGCAGCTTATTGGGGGGGATTCCCACTTTCGGATCTATGAGCTACACCTTC,CASSLLGGIPTFGSMSYTF
NA,once,TRBV6-5,15,TRBJ2-2,TGTGCCAGCAGACGGCAGGGAAAGAACACCGGGGAGCTGTTTTTT,CASRRQGKNTGELFF
TRBD2,once,TRBV7-2,15,TRBJ2-7,TGTGCCAGCAGCGGGGGGGGACTAGCGCAATACGAGCAGTACTTC,CASSGGGLAQYEQYF
TRBD2,once,TRBV5-1,14,TRBJ2-2,TGCGCCAGCAGCGACGGGCGGGGGACCGGGGAGCTGTTTTTT,CASSDGRGTGELFF
NA,once,TRBV6-5,16,TRBJ2-2,TGTGCCAGCAGTTACTCGGGGGGGGCGAGCACCGGGGAGCTGTTTTTT,CASSYSGGASTGELFF
TRBD2,NA,TRBV11-2,17,TRBJ2-3,TGTGCCAGCAGCTTAGAGGGGACTAGTGCTAGCACAGATACGCAGTATTTT,CASSLEGTSASTDTQYF
TRBD1,NA,TRBV12-3/TRBV12-4,12,TRBJ2-7,TGTGCCAGCAGGGCGACAGGGGGAAAGCAGTACTTC,CASRATGGKQYF
NA,few,TRBV5-4,14,TRBJ1-2,TGTGCCAGCAGCTTGGGGGCTTCGCTTTATGGCTACACCTTC,CASSLGASLYGYTF
NA,NA,TRBV18,13,TRBJ2-3,TGTGCCAGCTCATCCCAGGGCACAGATACGCAGTATTTT,CASSSQGTDTQYF